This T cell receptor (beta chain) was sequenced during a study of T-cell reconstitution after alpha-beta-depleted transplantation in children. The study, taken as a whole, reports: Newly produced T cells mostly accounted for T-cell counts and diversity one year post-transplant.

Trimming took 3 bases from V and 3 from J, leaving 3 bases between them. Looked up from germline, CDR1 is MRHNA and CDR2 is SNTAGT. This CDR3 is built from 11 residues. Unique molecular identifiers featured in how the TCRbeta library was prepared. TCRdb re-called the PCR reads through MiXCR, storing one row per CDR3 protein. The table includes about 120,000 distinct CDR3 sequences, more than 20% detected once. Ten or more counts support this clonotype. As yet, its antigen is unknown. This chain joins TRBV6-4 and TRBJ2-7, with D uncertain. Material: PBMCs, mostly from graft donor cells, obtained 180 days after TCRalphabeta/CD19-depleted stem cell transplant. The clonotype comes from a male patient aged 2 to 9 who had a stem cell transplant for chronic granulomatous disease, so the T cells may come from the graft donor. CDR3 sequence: CASSEDYEQYF. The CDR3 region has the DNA TGTGCCAGCAGTGAGGACTACGAGCAGTACTTC.